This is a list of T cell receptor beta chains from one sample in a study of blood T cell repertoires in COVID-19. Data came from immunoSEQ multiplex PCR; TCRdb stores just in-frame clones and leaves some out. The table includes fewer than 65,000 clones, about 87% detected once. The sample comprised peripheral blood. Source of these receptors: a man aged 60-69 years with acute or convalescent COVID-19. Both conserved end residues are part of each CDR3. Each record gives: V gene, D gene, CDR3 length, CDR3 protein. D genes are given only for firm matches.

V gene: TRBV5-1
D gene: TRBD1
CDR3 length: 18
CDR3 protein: CASSLKVVAGQGSNEQYF

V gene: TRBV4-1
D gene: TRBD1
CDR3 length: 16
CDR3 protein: CASSLKPLRDSSEAFF

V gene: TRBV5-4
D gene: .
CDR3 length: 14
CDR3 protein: CASSLDHRVPEAFF

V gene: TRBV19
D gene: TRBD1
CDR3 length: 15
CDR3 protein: CASSVGQAGSYEQYF

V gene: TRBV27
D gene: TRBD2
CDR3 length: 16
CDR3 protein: CASSLSTSGVGYEQYF

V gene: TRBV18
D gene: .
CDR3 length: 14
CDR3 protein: CASSPPNRNYGYTF

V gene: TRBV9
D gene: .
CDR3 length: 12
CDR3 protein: CASNKNTGELFF

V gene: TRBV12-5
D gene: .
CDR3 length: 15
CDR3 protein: CASGLDERDNQPQHF

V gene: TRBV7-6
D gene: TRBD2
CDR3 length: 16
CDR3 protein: CASSSTGLAGQNEQFF

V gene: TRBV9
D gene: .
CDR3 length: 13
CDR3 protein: CASSLSGPGEAFF

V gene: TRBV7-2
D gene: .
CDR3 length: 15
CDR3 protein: CASSYKVSGSSEAFF

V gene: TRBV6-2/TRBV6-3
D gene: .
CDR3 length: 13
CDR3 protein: CASSPDGNYGYTF

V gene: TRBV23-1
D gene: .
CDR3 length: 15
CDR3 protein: CASSQYSGAAYEQYF

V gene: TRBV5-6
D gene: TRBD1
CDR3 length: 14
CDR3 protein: CASSSRQGGGELFF

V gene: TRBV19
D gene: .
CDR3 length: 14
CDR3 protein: CASSTQDFVETQYF

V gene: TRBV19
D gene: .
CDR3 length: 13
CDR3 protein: CASSISGNQPQHF

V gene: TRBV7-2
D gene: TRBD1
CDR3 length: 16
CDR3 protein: CASSLAGTGSNQPQHF

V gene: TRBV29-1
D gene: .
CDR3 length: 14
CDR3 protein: CSVEDLPGSYEQYF

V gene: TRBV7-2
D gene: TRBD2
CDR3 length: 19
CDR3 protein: CASSLTPGLAGGPQETQYF

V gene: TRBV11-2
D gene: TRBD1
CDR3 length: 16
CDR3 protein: CASSWLGQTNTGELFF

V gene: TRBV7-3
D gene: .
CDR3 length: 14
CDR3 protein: CASSKNAVGETQYF

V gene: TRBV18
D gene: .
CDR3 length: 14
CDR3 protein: CASSLTQGSGELFF

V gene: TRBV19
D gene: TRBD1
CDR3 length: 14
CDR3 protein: CASSMTGGVYGYTF

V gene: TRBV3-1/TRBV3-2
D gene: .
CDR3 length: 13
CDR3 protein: CASTSEGSYGYTF

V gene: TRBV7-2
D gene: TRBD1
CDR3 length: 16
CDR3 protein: CASSPVGTGDNYGYTF

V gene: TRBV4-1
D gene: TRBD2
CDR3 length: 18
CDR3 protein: CASSHLRLLAGVNNEQFF

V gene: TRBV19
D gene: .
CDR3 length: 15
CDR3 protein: CASSPGQFPNQPQHF

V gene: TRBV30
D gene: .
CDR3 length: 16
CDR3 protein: CAWSSPGGGKGQPQHF

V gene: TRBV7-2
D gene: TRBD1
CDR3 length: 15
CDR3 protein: CASSPQQGTNSPLHF

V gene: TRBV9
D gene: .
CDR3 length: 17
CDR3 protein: CASSVLSRTDSGNTIYF

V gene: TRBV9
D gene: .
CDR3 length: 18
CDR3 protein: CASSPPYHRVAPYNEQFF

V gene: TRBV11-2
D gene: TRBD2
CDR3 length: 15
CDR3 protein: CASSLGGRGADTQYF

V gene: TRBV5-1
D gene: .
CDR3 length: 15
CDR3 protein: CASSSVRGDTGELFF

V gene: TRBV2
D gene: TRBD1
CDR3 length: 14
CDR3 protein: CASRITGGSYEQYF

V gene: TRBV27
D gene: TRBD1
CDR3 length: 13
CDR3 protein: CASSGNRGQPQHF

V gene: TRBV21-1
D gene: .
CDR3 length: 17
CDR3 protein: CASSKASGIPGYNEQFF

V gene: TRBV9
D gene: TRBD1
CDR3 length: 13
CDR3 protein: CASSVGTGPEAFF

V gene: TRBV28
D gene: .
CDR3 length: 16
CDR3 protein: CASSLAGTTMNTEAFF

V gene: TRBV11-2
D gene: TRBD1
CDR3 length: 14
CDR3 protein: CASSTGTGEYEQYF

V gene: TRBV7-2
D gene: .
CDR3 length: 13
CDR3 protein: CASSFGANEKLFF

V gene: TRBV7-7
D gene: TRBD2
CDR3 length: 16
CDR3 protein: CASSPGAGGPTDTQYF

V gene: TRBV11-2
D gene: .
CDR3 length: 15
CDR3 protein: CASSSIRVGNEKLFF

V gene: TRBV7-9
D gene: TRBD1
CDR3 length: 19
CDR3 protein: CASSLPRDRGLLSGNTIYF

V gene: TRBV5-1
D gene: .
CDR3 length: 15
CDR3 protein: CASRQDTSSGNTIYF

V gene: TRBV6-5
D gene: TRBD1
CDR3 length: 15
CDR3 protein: CASSGGQGILETQYF

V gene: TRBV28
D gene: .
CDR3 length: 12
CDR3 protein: CASNTGSQPQHF